This entry lists 26 T cell receptor beta chains sequenced from one sample in a study of cytomegalovirus exposure and HLA in healthy donors. Only in-frame clones appear in the TCRdb table, and some are missing; sequencing was by immunoSEQ multiplex PCR. The sample carries roughly 60,000 clones, approximately 96% recorded once. The sequencing input was PBMCs. These receptors all come from a man aged 18 to 29 in good health and CMV-seronegative.

In regard to this clone: In the same sample, other DNA sequences code for this CDR3. This chain uses TRBV27 with TRBJ2-2; D unclear. Trimming stripped 0 bases from V and 5 bases from J, with 4 bases between. Germline lookup yields CDR1 MNHEY and CDR2 SMNVEV (reference sequence). The CDR3 sequence is 13 residues long. CDR3 sequence: CASSLSRTGELFF. Written as DNA, the CDR3 is TGTGCCAGCAGTTTATCCCGGACCGGGGAGCTGTTTTTT.

This chain uses TRBV5-1 with TRBJ2-7, with TRBD2 identical over 13 bases. CDR1 and CDR2 (germline): SGHRS, YFSETQ. The CDR3 sequence is 16 residues long. The junction had 10 bases not matched to a gene; V was cut back by 4 bases and J by 6 bases. CDR3 nucleotides: TGCGCCAGCAGCCCAACTAGCGGGAGGGCCTATTCCGAGCAGTACTTC. Its protein product is CASSPTSGRAYSEQYF.

This chain links TRBV4-2 with TRBJ1-2; no definite D call. In germline, CDR1 is LGHNA, CDR2 YNFKEQ. CDR3 length: 15 residues. The V end was cut by 1 base, the J end by 7 bases, with 16 bases between. The CDR3 bases are TGTGCCAGCAGCCAAGGAGCAAGTGAGGATGGTGGCTACACCTTC. It yields the protein CASSQGASEDGGYTF.

The DNA of the CDR3 is TGTGCCTGGAGCGACGATCTAGCGGGAGGCCCGATTGGAGAGACCCAGTACTTC. It codes for CAWSDDLAGGPIGETQYF. The chain has TRBV30 and TRBJ2-5; 11 nucleotides line up with TRBD2. CDR1 and CDR2 from the germline V gene are GTSNPN and SVGIG (reference sequence). Losses at the gene ends were 3 bases for V and 4 bases for J; bases not matched to a gene: 16. The CDR3 consists of 18 residues. Filled out from reference TRBV30 and TRBJ2-5, the complete variable domain reads SQTIHQWPATLVQPVGSPLSLECTVEGTSNPNLYWYRQAAGRGLQLLFYSVGIGQISSEVPQNLSASRPQDRQFILSSKKLLLSDSGFYLCAWSDDLAGGPIGETQYFGPGTRLLVL.

The V and J genes are TRBV5-1 and TRBJ1-5, with a tentative D call TRBD1 (5 bases). Germline V lookup: CDR1 SGHRS, CDR2 YFSETQ. The V and J ends lost 4 bases and 0 bases respectively, with 17 bases between them. This CDR3 contains 17 residues. In DNA, the CDR3 is TGCGCCAGCAGCACTGGGCCAGGGTACCCTAGCAATCAGCCCCAGCATTTT. Translating it yields CASSTGPGYPSNQPQHF. The full variable domain, with the rest looked up from reference TRBV5-1 and TRBJ1-5, is KAGVTQTPRYLIKTRGQQVTLSCSPISGHRSVSWYQQTPGQGLQFLFEYFSETQRNKGNFPGRFSGRQFSNSRSEMNVSTLELGDSALYLCASSTGPGYPSNQPQHFGDGTRLSIL.

The V call is TRBV15, the J call TRBJ1-1; 7 nucleotides align to TRBD1. CDR3 length: 14 amino acids. CDR1 is LNHNV, CDR2 YYDKDF, per germline (reference sequence). The junction had 6 bases not matched to a gene; V was cut back by 5 bases and J by 3 bases. This CDR3 reads CATSPDRVYTEAFF. CDR3 sequence (DNA): TGTGCCACCAGCCCAGACAGGGTGTACACTGAAGCTTTCTTT.

CDR3 amino acids: CASSRGTSGQETQYF. CDR3 DNA sequence: TGTGCCAGCAGCCGAGGGACTAGCGGGCAAGAGACCCAGTACTTC. This chain connects TRBV4-2 to TRBJ2-5; 12 bases line up with TRBD2. Per the germline V gene, CDR1 is LGHNA and CDR2 is YNFKEQ. The V segment lost 4 bases and the J segment 2 bases; nucleotides outside the gene matches: 2. The CDR3 is 15 residues long.

The V gene is TRBV4-1, the J gene TRBJ2-6, with D perhaps matching TRBD2 (5 bases). The V gene lost 2 bases and the J gene lost 0 bases, with 11 bases spanning the gap. The CDR3 spans 17 residues. Germline V CDR1 and CDR2: MGHRA, YSYEKL. The CDR3 bases are TGCGCCAGCAGCCAACTCCCACGGGGCTCTGGGGCCAACGTCCTGACTTTC. Translation: CASSQLPRGSGANVLTF.

In this sample, this clone turned up once. The genes are TRBV14 and TRBJ2-1; 8 positions match TRBD1. The length of the CDR3 is 18 residues. Germline loops: CDR1 SGHDN, CDR2 FVKESK. Trimming took 3 bases from V and 4 from J; bases not matched to a gene: 14. The CDR3 nucleotides read TGTGCCAGCAGCCACAACGTCGACAGGGGCCCCTCATACAATGAGCAGTTCTTC. This translates into CASSHNVDRGPSYNEQFF.

There are a few counts of this clone. The chain recombines TRBV25-1 with TRBJ2-7; tentative D call: TRBD1 (5 bases). The germline V and J ends were trimmed by 3 bases and 1 base, with 13 bases remaining between them. The CDR3 is 15 residues long. Germline CDR1 reads MGHDK; CDR2 reads SYGVNS. This CDR3 is CASSEAGRQSYEQYF. The CDR3 DNA is TGTGCCAGCAGTGAGGCAGGGCGGCAGTCCTACGAGCAGTACTTC.

This rearrangement joins TRBV27 to TRBJ2-1; 9 nucleotides line up with TRBD2. Germline V gene lookup returns CDR1 MNHEY and CDR2 SMNVEV (reference sequence). The CDR3 loop spans 17 amino acids. The ends lost 2 bases at V and 7 bases at J; junction bases unmatched: 12. The chain's CDR3 is CASSLRVRGRADNEQFF. The CDR3 DNA follows: TGTGCCAGCAGTTTACGAGTTCGCGGGAGGGCCGATAATGAGCAGTTCTTC.

The chain carries TRBV7-2 and TRBJ1-1, with D possibly TRBD1 on 6 matching bases. Germline CDR1 is SGHTA and CDR2 is FQGNSA. Trimming took off 0 bases at V and 5 bases at J, with 10 bases between the two ends. CDR3 length: 14 residues. The CDR3 reads CASSLASRGTEAFF. CDR3 bases: TGTGCCAGCAGCTTAGCTTCGAGGGGGACTGAAGCTTTCTTT.

This sequence joins TRBV5-1 and TRBJ2-1; 8 bases fit TRBD1. This CDR3 is built from 14 residues. The V gene's germline CDR1 is SGHRS and CDR2 YFSETQ. Trimming removed 2 bases from V and 8 bases from J; junction bases left unmatched: 6. CDR3 in amino acids: CASSLATGEDEQFF. In nucleotides, the CDR3 is TGCGCCAGCAGCTTAGCGACAGGGGAGGATGAGCAGTTCTTC.

V is TRBV7-9 and J is TRBJ1-4; D gene uncertain. Per the germline V gene, CDR1 is SEHNR and CDR2 is FQNEAQ (reference sequence). CDR3 size: 13 residues. The V end was cut by 0 bases, the J end by 7 bases, with 6 bases between. The chain's CDR3 is CASSLAASEKLFF. In DNA form, the CDR3 reads TGTGCCAGCAGCTTAGCAGCCTCTGAAAAACTGTTTTTT.

This clone is categorized as medium-sized. V usage is TRBV6-4 and J usage is TRBJ2-1; 12 bases fit TRBD2. V lost 0 bases, J lost 9 bases, and 0 bases stayed unmatched. Germline V gene sequence: CDR1 MRHNA, CDR2 SNTAGT. This CDR3 has 14 amino acids. The CDR3 DNA reads as TGTGCCAGCAGTGACTCGACTAGCGGGAGTGAGCAGTTCTTC. This sequence encodes CASSDSTSGSEQFF.

V usage is TRBV7-9 and J usage is TRBJ1-2, with D uncertain. The CDR3 is 15 amino acids. Germline-derived CDR1 and CDR2 are SEHNR and FQNEAQ (reference sequence). V lost 1 base to trimming and J lost 2 bases, with 11 bases between them. CDR3 bases: TGTGCCAGCAGCTTAGGCGCCTCTTTGAACTATGGCTACACCTTC. This encodes CASSLGASLNYGYTF. Supplemented by reference TRBV7-9 and TRBJ1-2, the full variable domain reads DTGVSQNPRHKITKRGQNVTFRCDPISEHNRLYWYRQTLGQGPEFLTYFQNEAQLEKSRLLSDRFSAERPKGSFSTLEIQRTEQGDSAMYLCASSLGASLNYGYTFGSGTRLTVV.

The chain combines TRBV10-3 with TRBJ2-1; TRBD2 agrees at 11 bases. With 4 bases clipped from V and 2 bases from J, the junction kept 10 bases outside the gene matches. Looked up from germline, CDR1 is ENHRY and CDR2 is SYGVKD. This CDR3 is 18 amino acids long. CDR3 region: CAISGALAGGKTYNEQFF. In DNA, the CDR3 is TGTGCCATCAGTGGAGCTTTAGCGGGAGGGAAAACCTACAATGAGCAGTTCTTC.

The chain carries TRBV28 and TRBJ2-3; maybe TRBD2 (5 bases). CDR3 length: 16 amino acids. Trimming shortened V by 5 bases and J by 1 base, and 16 bases separated the two germline ends. Germline V gene lookup returns CDR1 MDHEN and CDR2 SYDVKM. The CDR3 DNA sequence: TGTGCCAGCAGTCACGAGGCTCGGGGTCGCACAGATACGCAGTATTTT. This encodes CASSHEARGRTDTQYF.

This chain links TRBV7-9 with TRBJ1-4; D gene ambiguous. The CDR3 loop spans 13 amino acids. V was pared by 7 bases and J by 4 bases, with 10 bases between. Germline CDR1 and CDR2: SEHNR and FQNEAQ (reference sequence). CDR3 sequence reads: CASTEGDNEKLFF. As DNA, the CDR3 is TGTGCCAGCACAGAGGGAGATAATGAAAAACTGTTTTTT. The full variable domain, rest sourced from reference TRBV7-9 and TRBJ1-4, is DTGVSQNPRHKITKRGQNVTFRCDPISEHNRLYWYRQTLGQGPEFLTYFQNEAQLEKSRLLSDRFSAERPKGSFSTLEIQRTEQGDSAMYLCASTEGDNEKLFFGSGTQLSVL.

The chain couples TRBV4-1 to TRBJ2-7; D perhaps matches TRBD2 (5 bases). The CDR3 is 13 amino acids. Trimming stripped 0 bases from V and 6 bases from J, with 9 bases between. Looked up from germline, CDR1 is MGHRA and CDR2 is YSYEKL. The CDR3 is CASSQERGTEQYF. The CDR3 DNA reads TGCGCCAGCAGCCAAGAACGGGGAACCGAGCAGTACTTC.

This chain links TRBV6-4 with TRBJ2-1; 9 bases are shared with TRBD2. The germline gives CDR1 MRHNA, CDR2 SNTAGT. The length of the CDR3 is 14 residues. V was clipped by 3 bases and J by 10 bases; unmatched bases: 7. The CDR3 coding sequence is TGTGCCAGCAGTGAAGTAGCGGGAGTAACCGAGCAGTTCTTC. Amino acids: CASSEVAGVTEQFF.

V and J are TRBV9 and TRBJ2-1; 8 bases line up with TRBD2. Per the germline V gene, CDR1 is SGDLS and CDR2 is YYNGEE. This CDR3 spans 15 amino acids. The V and J ends lost 3 bases and 0 bases, in that order; junction bases with no gene match: 2. CDR3 in amino acids: CASSASGSSYNEQFF. DNA of the CDR3: TGTGCCAGCAGCGCGAGCGGGAGCTCCTACAATGAGCAGTTCTTC.

V usage is TRBV18 and J usage is TRBJ1-3; 8 bases match TRBD1. The V and J ends lost 5 bases and 4 bases, in that order; junction bases with no gene match: 10. CDR3 size: 16 residues. Germline CDR1 and CDR2: KGHSH and LQKENI. CDR3 loop: CASSASTGGPGNTIYF. DNA of the CDR3: TGTGCCAGCTCAGCTTCTACAGGGGGACCCGGAAACACCATATATTTT. Combining the CDR3 with reference TRBV18 and TRBJ1-3 gives the whole variable domain NAGVMQNPRHLVRRRGQEARLRCSPMKGHSHVYWYRQLPEEGLKFMVYLQKENIIDESGMPKERFSAEFPKEGPSILRIQQVVRGDSAAYFCASSASTGGPGNTIYFGEGSWLTVV.

This clone was seen once. The chain uses TRBV5-5 and TRBJ2-2; 9 nucleotides align to TRBD1. V was clipped by 4 bases and J by 1 base; unmatched bases: 2. This CDR3 contains 15 residues. The germline CDR1 and CDR2 sequences are SGHKS and YYEKEE (reference sequence). The CDR3 is CASSPTGGNTGELFF. The DNA of the CDR3 is TGTGCCAGCAGCCCGACAGGGGGGAACACCGGGGAGCTGTTTTTT. The full variable domain, its missing parts supplied by reference TRBV5-5 and TRBJ2-2, is DAGVTQSPTHLIKTRGQQVTLRCSPISGHKSVSWYQQVLGQGPQFIFQYYEKEERGRGNFPDRFSARQFPNYSSELNVNALLLGDSALYLCASSPTGGNTGELFFGEGSRLTVL.

The V gene is TRBV5-1, the J gene TRBJ1-2; D unclear. The CDR3 has 16 residues. The germline gives CDR1 SGHRS, CDR2 YFSETQ. Between the trimmed V and J ends, which lost 2 bases and 0 bases, there was a span of 14 bases. CDR3 nucleotide sequence: TGCGCCAGCAGCTTAGTGAGGAGCGACCCTAACTATGGCTACACCTTC. Its translation is CASSLVRSDPNYGYTF.

The V gene is TRBV30, the J gene TRBJ2-5; TRBD2 is a possible D gene (5 bases). Looked up from germline, CDR1 is GTSNPN and CDR2 is SVGIG (reference sequence). V was cut by 1 base and J by 4 bases, with 10 bases left in between. This CDR3 is 13 amino acids long. The CDR3 sequence is CAWSGLAGETQYF. DNA for the CDR3: TGTGCCTGGAGTGGGCTAGCCGGAGAGACCCAGTACTTC. Based on the CDR3 plus reference TRBV30 and TRBJ2-5, the full variable domain is SQTIHQWPATLVQPVGSPLSLECTVEGTSNPNLYWYRQAAGRGLQLLFYSVGIGQISSEVPQNLSASRPQDRQFILSSKKLLLSDSGFYLCAWSGLAGETQYFGPGTRLLVL.